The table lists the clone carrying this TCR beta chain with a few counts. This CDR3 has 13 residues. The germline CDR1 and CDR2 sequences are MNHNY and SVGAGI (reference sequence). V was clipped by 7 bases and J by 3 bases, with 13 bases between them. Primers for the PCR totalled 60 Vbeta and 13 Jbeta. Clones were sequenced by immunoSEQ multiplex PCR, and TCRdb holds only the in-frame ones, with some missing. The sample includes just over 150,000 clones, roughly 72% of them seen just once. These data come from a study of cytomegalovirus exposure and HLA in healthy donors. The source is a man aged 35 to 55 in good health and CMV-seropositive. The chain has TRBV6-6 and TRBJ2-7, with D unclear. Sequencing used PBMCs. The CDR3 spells CASTPQVRYEQYF. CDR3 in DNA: TGTGCCAGCACCCCCCAGGTACGCTACGAGCAGTACTTC.